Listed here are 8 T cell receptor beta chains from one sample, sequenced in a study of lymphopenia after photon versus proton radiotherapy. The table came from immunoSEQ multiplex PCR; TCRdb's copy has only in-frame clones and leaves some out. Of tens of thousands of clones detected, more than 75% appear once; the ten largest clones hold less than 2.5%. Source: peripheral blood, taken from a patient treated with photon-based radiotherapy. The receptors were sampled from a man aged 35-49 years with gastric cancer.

For the CDR3, the DNA is TGTGCCAGCAGCTTAACACAGGGGGCCAGCTGGGAGCAGTTCTTC. This gives the protein CASSLTQGASWEQFF. The chain links TRBV7-9 to TRBJ2-1, with 9 bases lining up with TRBD1. Trimming took 2 bases from V and 10 from J; bases not matched to a gene: 9. The germline CDR1 and CDR2 sequences are SEHNR and FQNEAQ (reference sequence). The CDR3 consists of 15 residues.

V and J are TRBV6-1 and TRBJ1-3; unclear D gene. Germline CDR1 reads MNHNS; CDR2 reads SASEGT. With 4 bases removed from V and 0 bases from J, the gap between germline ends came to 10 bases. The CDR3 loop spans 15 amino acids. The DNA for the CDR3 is TGTGCCAGCAGTGGATTCCGATCCTCTGGAAACACCATATATTTT. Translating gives CASSGFRSSGNTIYF.

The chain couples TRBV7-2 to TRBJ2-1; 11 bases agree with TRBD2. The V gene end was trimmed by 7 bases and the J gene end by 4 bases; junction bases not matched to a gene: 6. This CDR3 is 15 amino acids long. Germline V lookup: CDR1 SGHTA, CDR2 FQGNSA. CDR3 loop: CASTPGLAEYNEQFF. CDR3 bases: TGTGCCAGCACCCCGGGACTAGCGGAATACAATGAGCAGTTCTTC. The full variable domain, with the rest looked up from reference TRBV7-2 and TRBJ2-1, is GAGVSQSPSNKVTEKGKDVELRCDPISGHTALYWYRQSLGQGLEFLIYFQGNSAPDKSGLPSDRFSAERTGGSVSTLTIQRTQQEDSAVYLCASTPGLAEYNEQFFGPGTRLTVL.

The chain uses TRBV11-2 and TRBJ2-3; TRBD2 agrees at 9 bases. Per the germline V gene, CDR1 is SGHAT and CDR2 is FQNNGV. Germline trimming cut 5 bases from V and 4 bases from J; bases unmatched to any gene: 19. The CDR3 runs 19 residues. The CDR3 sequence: CASSLLYGSAGGRPDTQYF. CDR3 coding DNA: TGTGCCAGCAGCCTATTATATGGGAGCGCGGGGGGGCGGCCAGATACGCAGTATTTT.

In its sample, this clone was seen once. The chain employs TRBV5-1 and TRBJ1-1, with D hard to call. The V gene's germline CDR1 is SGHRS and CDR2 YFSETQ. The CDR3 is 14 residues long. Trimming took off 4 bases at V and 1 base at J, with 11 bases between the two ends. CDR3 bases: TGCGCCAGCAGCACCGGACCGCAGAACACTGAAGCTTTCTTT. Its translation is CASSTGPQNTEAFF.

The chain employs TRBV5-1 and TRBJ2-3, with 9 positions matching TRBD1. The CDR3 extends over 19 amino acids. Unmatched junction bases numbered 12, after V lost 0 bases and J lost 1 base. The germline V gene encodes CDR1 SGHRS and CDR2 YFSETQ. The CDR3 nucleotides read TGCGCCAGCAGCTTGGGGGGACAGGGATTGGGCTTCCGCACAGATACGCAGTATTTT. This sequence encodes CASSLGGQGLGFRTDTQYF.

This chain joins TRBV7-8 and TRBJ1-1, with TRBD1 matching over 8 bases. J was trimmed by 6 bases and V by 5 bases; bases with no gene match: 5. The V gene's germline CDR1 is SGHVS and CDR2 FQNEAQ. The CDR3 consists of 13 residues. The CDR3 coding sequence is TGTGCCAGCAGCACAGGGGGTTTGGCTGAAGCTTTCTTT. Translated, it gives CASSTGGLAEAFF. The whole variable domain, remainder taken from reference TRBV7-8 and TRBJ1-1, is GAGVSQSPRYKVAKRGQDVALRCDPISGHVSLFWYQQALGQGPEFLTYFQNEAQLDKSGLPSDRFFAERPEGSVSTLKIQRTQQEDSAVYLCASSTGGLAEAFFGQGTRLTVV.

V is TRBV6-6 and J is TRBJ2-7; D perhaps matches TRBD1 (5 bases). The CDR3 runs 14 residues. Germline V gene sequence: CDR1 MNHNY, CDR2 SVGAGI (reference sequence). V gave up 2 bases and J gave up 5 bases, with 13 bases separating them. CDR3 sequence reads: CASSYGQLGDEQYF. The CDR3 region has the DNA TGTGCCAGCAGTTACGGCCAGCTAGGGGACGAGCAGTACTTC.